These 8 T cell receptor beta chains originate from one sample sequenced in a study of T cell clones after liver transplantation. Here immunoSEQ multiplex PCR was the method, and the copy in TCRdb shows in-frame clones only, minus some. The table records 40,000 to 55,000 clones, roughly 74% of them present only once. The specimen was CD4+ T cells from blood, collected 54 months after liver transplant. These receptors all stem from a human patient who received a liver transplant. Some T cells may have come from the graft donor.

The chain couples TRBV9 to TRBJ1-1; D gene uncertain. Germline-derived CDR1 and CDR2 are SGDLS and YYNGEE. V was pared by 0 bases and J by 2 bases, with 5 bases between. The CDR3 contains 13 residues. Here the CDR3 DNA reads TGTGCCAGCAGCGTAGAGGACAACACTGAAGCTTTCTTT. Amino acids: CASSVEDNTEAFF. Variable domain in full (rest from reference TRBV9 and TRBJ1-1): DSGVTQTPKHLITATGQRVTLRCSPRSGDLSVYWYQQSLDQGLQFLIQYYNGEERAKGNILERFSAQQFPDLHSELNLSSLELGDSALYFCASSVEDNTEAFFGQGTRLTVV.

The chain uses TRBV6-6 and TRBJ2-7; 9 bases are a match to TRBD1. The V gene's germline CDR1 is MNHNY and CDR2 SVGAGI (reference sequence). After removal of 5 bases from V and 6 bases from J, the junction contained 8 bases not matched to a gene. CDR3 size: 14 residues. CDR3 region: CASSTPGTGSEQYF. The DNA for the CDR3 is TGTGCCAGCAGTACGCCCGGGACAGGGTCCGAGCAGTACTTC.

The V gene is TRBV30, the J gene TRBJ2-4; 8 nucleotides match TRBD2. Trimming at V came to 4 bases and at J to 1 base, leaving 9 bases not matched to a gene. The length of the CDR3 is 16 residues. The germline CDR1 and CDR2 sequences are GTSNPN and SVGIG (reference sequence). CDR3 sequence (DNA): TGTGCCTGGAACATCGGGGGGGCCGGCGCCAAAAACATTCAGTACTTC. The encoded protein is CAWNIGGAGAKNIQYF.

The chain couples TRBV28 to TRBJ1-4; possible D gene TRBD1, 5 bases. Looked up from germline, CDR1 is MDHEN and CDR2 is SYDVKM. The CDR3 has 13 residues. The germline V and J ends were trimmed by 6 bases and 5 bases, with 10 bases remaining between them. The CDR3 sequence: CASRDSSNEKLFF. CDR3 DNA sequence: TGTGCCAGCAGAGACAGCTCCAATGAAAAACTGTTTTTT. Drawing the rest from reference TRBV28 and TRBJ1-4, the complete variable domain is DVKVTQSSRYLVKRTGEKVFLECVQDMDHENMFWYRQDPGLGLRLIYFSYDVKMKEKGDIPEGYSVSREKKERFSLILESASTNQTSMYLCASRDSSNEKLFFGSGTQLSVL.

The V call is TRBV2, the J call TRBJ2-6, with 8 bases aligning to TRBD1. CDR3 length equals 18 residues. The V segment lost 6 bases and the J segment 4 bases; nucleotides outside the gene matches: 14. Germline loops: CDR1 SNHLY, CDR2 FYNNEI. CDR3 nucleotides: TGTGCCAGCAGGGGCTTGACAGGGGTGGGCTCCGGGGCCAACGTCCTGACTTTC. This translates into CASRGLTGVGSGANVLTF.

This chain uses TRBV28 with TRBJ1-5; weak D call: TRBD1 (5 bases). The CDR3 totals 15 residues. Germline V gives CDR1 MDHEN, CDR2 SYDVKM. V lost 1 base, J lost 6 bases, and 13 bases lay in between. DNA for the CDR3: TGTGCCAGCAGTTTATCCGCTGGGGGGTCTCAGCCCCAGCATTTT. This sequence encodes CASSLSAGGSQPQHF.

The chain couples TRBV11-2 to TRBJ1-6; D uncertain. CDR3 length: 13 amino acids. The germline V gene encodes CDR1 SGHAT and CDR2 FQNNGV. The germline V and J ends were trimmed by 0 bases and 7 bases, with 4 bases remaining between them. The CDR3 protein is CASSLDLNSPLHF. In nucleotides, the CDR3 is TGTGCCAGCAGCTTAGACCTAAATTCACCCCTCCACTTT.

The chain combines TRBV5-6 with TRBJ1-1; D may be TRBD1 (6 bases). The germline CDR1 and CDR2 sequences are SGHDT and YYEEEE. Deletions cut 7 bases from V and 3 bases from J, with 13 bases between. There are 13 residues in the CDR3. In nucleotides, the CDR3 is TGTGCCAGCGGCGGACAGTCGTACACTGAAGCTTTCTTT. Translated, it gives CASGGQSYTEAFF.